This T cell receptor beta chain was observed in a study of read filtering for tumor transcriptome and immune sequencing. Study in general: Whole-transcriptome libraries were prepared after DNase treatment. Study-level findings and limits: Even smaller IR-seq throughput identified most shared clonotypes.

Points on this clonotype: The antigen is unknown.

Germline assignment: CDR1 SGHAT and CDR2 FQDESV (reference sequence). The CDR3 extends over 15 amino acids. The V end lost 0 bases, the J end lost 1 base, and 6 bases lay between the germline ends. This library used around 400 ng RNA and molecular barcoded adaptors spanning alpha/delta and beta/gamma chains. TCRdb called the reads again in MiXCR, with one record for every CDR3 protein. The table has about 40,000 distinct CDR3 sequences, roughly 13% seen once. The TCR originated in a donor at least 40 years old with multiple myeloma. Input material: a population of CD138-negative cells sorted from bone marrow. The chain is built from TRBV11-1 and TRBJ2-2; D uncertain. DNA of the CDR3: TGTGCCAGCAGCTTAGCGGGGTGGAACACCGGGGAGCTGTTTTTT. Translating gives CASSLAGWNTGELFF.